The 26 T cell receptor beta chains listed next were all sequenced from one sample in a study of blood T cell repertoires in COVID-19. Produced via immunoSEQ multiplex PCR; TCRdb's table is partial and in-frame only. Of hundreds of thousands of clones listed, around nine tenths were seen once; the top ten hold around 0.84%. The material sequenced was peripheral blood. The source of these receptors is a man in his sixties with COVID-19, enrolled during active disease.

The rearrangement links TRBV19 to TRBJ2-7; 7 bases match TRBD2. This CDR3 has 21 residues. Trimming took 5 bases from V and 3 from J; bases not matched to a gene: 28. Germline V gives CDR1 LNHDA, CDR2 SQIVND (reference sequence). CDR3 amino acids: CASSEPYTRSVLAVHIYEQYF. DNA of the CDR3: TGTGCCAGTAGTGAGCCCTACACAAGGTCAGTTCTAGCGGTTCATATCTACGAGCAGTACTTC.

The rearrangement joins TRBV4-1 to TRBJ1-5; D unresolved. V was cut by 7 bases and J by 2 bases, with 9 bases left in between. The CDR3 extends over 13 amino acids. Germline loops: CDR1 MGHRA, CDR2 YSYEKL. Here the CDR3 reads CASMTEGNQPQHF. The DNA of the CDR3 is TGCGCCAGCATGACGGAGGGCAATCAGCCCCAGCATTTT.

The genes are TRBV25-1 and TRBJ1-5; D gene ambiguous. This CDR3 has 13 residues. Germline assignment: CDR1 MGHDK and CDR2 SYGVNS. V dropped 1 base and J dropped 3 bases, with 4 bases sitting between them. The CDR3 bases are TGTGCCAGCAGTGAATTCCTCAATCAGCCCCAGCATTTT. It translates to CASSEFLNQPQHF.

The chain uses TRBV6-5 and TRBJ1-4; TRBD1 matches at 9 bases. The V segment lost 6 bases and the J segment 5 bases; nucleotides outside the gene matches: 1. This CDR3 is 13 amino acids long. Germline V lookup: CDR1 MNHEY, CDR2 SVGAGI. In DNA form, the CDR3 reads TGTGCCAGCAGCGACAGGGGGAATGAAAAACTGTTTTTT. It is translated as CASSDRGNEKLFF.

The chain carries TRBV5-1 and TRBJ1-2; TRBD1 aligns across 9 bases. V was pared by 3 bases and J by 7 bases, with 7 bases of the junction left unmatched. The CDR3 extends over 14 amino acids. The germline V gene encodes CDR1 SGHRS and CDR2 YFSETQ. The CDR3 is CASSSGQGLGGYTF. CDR3 sequence (DNA): TGCGCCAGCAGCTCGGGACAGGGTCTCGGTGGCTACACCTTC.

The V and J genes are TRBV9 and TRBJ2-5, with TRBD2 matching over 8 bases. This CDR3 contains 15 residues. CDR1 is SGDLS and CDR2 is YYNGEE in the germline V gene. The trim removed 3 bases at V and 2 bases at J, leaving 6 bases unmatched. In DNA form, the CDR3 reads TGTGCCAGCAGCGCCATAGCGGGGCCACAAGAGACCCAGTACTTC. Encoded protein: CASSAIAGPQETQYF.

The chain uses TRBV27 and TRBJ2-1, with D perhaps TRBD1 (6 bases). V lost 6 bases to trimming and J lost 4 bases, with 16 bases between them. CDR1 is MNHEY, CDR2 SMNVEV, per germline (reference sequence). The CDR3 is 15 amino acids. The CDR3 loop reads CASRPTRDIYNEQFF. The CDR3 region has the DNA TGTGCCAGCAGACCTACCCGGGACATTTACAATGAGCAGTTCTTC.

The chain is built from TRBV30 and TRBJ1-1, with D maybe TRBD1 (5 bases). Germline lookup yields CDR1 GTSNPN and CDR2 SVGIG (reference sequence). The ends were cut back, 4 bases at V and 1 base at J, with 10 bases in the middle. The CDR3 has 13 residues. Written as DNA, the CDR3 is TGTGCCTGGACTATGACAGCGAACACTGAAGCTTTCTTT. It yields the protein CAWTMTANTEAFF.

V is TRBV3-1 (or the pseudogene TRBV3-2) and J is TRBJ1-3; 7 bases are shared with TRBD1. J lost 0 bases, V lost 10 bases, and 6 bases had no gene match. Germline V gene sequence: CDR1 LGHDT, CDR2 YNNKEL (reference sequence). CDR3 length equals 14 residues. The CDR3 coding sequence is TGTGCCACCACAGGGGATAGCTCTGGAAACACCATATATTTT. Its protein is CATTGDSSGNTIYF.

This chain joins TRBV2 and TRBJ2-5, with TRBD1 matching over 9 bases. V shed 5 bases and J 2 bases; nucleotides not matched to a gene: 9. The CDR3 is 16 amino acids. Looked up from germline, CDR1 is SNHLY and CDR2 is FYNNEI. The CDR3 nucleotides are TGTGCCAGCAGTTTCGGGGGACAGGGAAGACAAGAGACCCAGTACTTC. It encodes CASSFGGQGRQETQYF.

The CDR3: CASSLTGSFLAGNTGELFF. The CDR3 nucleotides read TGTGCCAGCAGCCTAACAGGGTCTTTCCTAGCGGGGAACACCGGGGAGCTGTTTTTT. V and J are TRBV11-3 and TRBJ2-2; the match to TRBD2 covers 8 bases. The CDR3 is 19 amino acids. V was clipped by 5 bases and J by 1 base; unmatched bases: 15. CDR1 and CDR2 (germline): SGHNT, YENEEA.

The V and J genes are TRBV24-1 and TRBJ2-1, with TRBD2 identical over 12 bases. The CDR3 consists of 15 residues. Per germline, CDR1 KGHDR and CDR2 SFDVKD. With 5 bases clipped from V and 2 bases from J, the junction kept 0 bases outside the gene matches. CDR3 protein: CATSASGGAYNEQFF. The CDR3, as DNA: TGTGCCACCAGTGCTAGCGGGGGGGCCTACAATGAGCAGTTCTTC.

This chain links TRBV12-1 with TRBJ2-1; the table assigns TRBD1, which was not confirmed against the DNA. TRBV12-1 is reported as a pseudogene. CDR3 length: 15 residues. The CDR3 DNA sequence: TGTGCCAGCAGCCCCAAGACAGGCCGTTACAATGAGCAGTTCTTC. It specifies CASSPKTGRYNEQFF.

The rearrangement joins TRBV4-2 to TRBJ2-7, with 7 positions matching TRBD1. The V gene's germline CDR1 is LGHNA and CDR2 YNFKEQ. V dropped 0 bases and J dropped 0; count of bases not matched to a gene: 8. CDR3 length equals 17 residues. The CDR3 here is CASSQEIWRQGSYEQYF. The CDR3 DNA reads TGTGCCAGCAGCCAAGAGATTTGGAGACAGGGCTCCTACGAGCAGTACTTC.

The chain links TRBV11-2 to TRBJ2-3; 9 bases fit TRBD2. V trimming: 6 bases; J trimming: 1 base; junction bases outside the gene matches: 8. The germline CDR1 and CDR2 sequences are SGHAT and FQNNGV. This CDR3 contains 16 residues. CDR3 loop: CASRTTSGLGTDTQYF. The CDR3 bases are TGTGCCAGCAGAACGACTAGCGGTCTTGGCACAGATACGCAGTATTTT. The complete variable domain, with remaining parts taken from reference TRBV11-2 and TRBJ2-3, reads EAGVAQSPRYKIIEKRQSVAFWCNPISGHATLYWYQQILGQGPKLLIQFQNNGVVDDSQLPKDRFSAERLKGVDSTLKIQPAKLEDSAVYLCASRTTSGLGTDTQYFGPGTRLTVL.

The chain recombines TRBV7-9 with TRBJ1-3; D gene unclear. Trimming took off 4 bases at V and 9 bases at J, with 13 bases between the two ends. CDR3 length: 13 residues. Germline-derived CDR1 and CDR2 are SEHNR and FQNEAQ (reference sequence). The CDR3 coding sequence is TGTGCCAGCAGCTCTTCGACTCCTACCACCATATATTTT. It translates to CASSSSTPTTIYF.

The V gene is TRBV19, the J gene TRBJ2-2; D is possibly TRBD2 (5 bases). The V gene's germline CDR1 is LNHDA and CDR2 SQIVND (reference sequence). V shed 1 base and J shed 4 bases, with 10 bases lying between them. This CDR3 has 15 amino acids. DNA for the CDR3: TGTGCCAGTAGTATAGCCCGGGGTATCACCGGGGAGCTGTTTTTT. Amino acids: CASSIARGITGELFF.

The rearrangement joins TRBV5-1 to TRBJ2-2; D is unresolved. Germline assignment: CDR1 SGHRS and CDR2 YFSETQ. The CDR3 contains 13 residues. V was clipped by 0 bases and J by 8 bases, with 8 bases between them. The CDR3 spells CASSLVPTGELFF. In nucleotides, the CDR3 is TGCGCCAGCAGCTTGGTTCCGACTGGGGAGCTGTTTTTT.

This chain uses TRBV5-1 with TRBJ2-3; maybe TRBD2 (6 bases). The germline gives CDR1 SGHRS, CDR2 YFSETQ. Trimming left V 6 bases short and J 0 bases short, with 8 bases between. The CDR3 totals 13 residues. CDR3 amino acids: CASTSGSTDTQYF. The CDR3 DNA follows: TGCGCCAGCACCAGCGGGAGCACAGATACGCAGTATTTT.

The chain joins TRBV5-8 to TRBJ2-1; 11 bases are shared with TRBD2. Germline-derived CDR1 and CDR2 are SGHTS and YDEGEE. This CDR3 region has 16 residues. After removal of 3 bases from V and 6 bases from J, the junction contained 8 bases not matched to a gene. This chain's CDR3 is CASSSPTSGGFNEQFF. CDR3 bases: TGTGCCAGCAGCTCTCCTACTAGCGGGGGTTTCAATGAGCAGTTCTTC.

The chain has TRBV7-9 and TRBJ2-3; the match to TRBD2 covers 7 bases. The germline CDR1 and CDR2 sequences are SEHNR and FQNEAQ (reference sequence). The CDR3 is 15 residues long. The V segment lost 5 bases and the J segment 3 bases; nucleotides outside the gene matches: 8. The CDR3 sequence: CASSGKGGTTDTQYF. CDR3 in DNA: TGTGCCAGCAGCGGAAAGGGAGGGACTACAGATACGCAGTATTTT.

The chain joins TRBV4-3 to TRBJ2-7, with 9 bases identical to TRBD2. With 2 bases clipped from V and 0 bases from J, the junction kept 2 bases outside the gene matches. The CDR3 runs to 15 residues. CDR1 LGHNA and CDR2 YSLEER come from the germline V gene. The CDR3: CASSQWREGSYEQYF. The DNA of the CDR3 is TGCGCCAGCAGCCAATGGCGGGAGGGCTCCTACGAGCAGTACTTC.

J is TRBJ2-1 and V is TRBV5-4, with a tentative D call TRBD2 (7 bases). CDR1 and CDR2 (germline): SGHNT, YYREEE (reference sequence). V was cut by 2 bases and J by 5 bases, with 14 bases left in between. This CDR3 has 15 amino acids. The CDR3 protein is CASSFRRGPNNEQFF. In nucleotides, the CDR3 is TGTGCCAGCAGCTTCCGGCGGGGGCCTAACAATGAGCAGTTCTTC.

This sequence joins TRBV6-5 and TRBJ1-3; TRBD1 is a possible D gene (6 bases). The CDR3 has 13 residues. V lost 7 bases and J 2 bases, leaving 9 bases between the germline ends. The germline gives CDR1 MNHEY, CDR2 SVGAGI. CDR3 in DNA: TGTGCCAGCATGGCAGGGGCTGGAAACACCATATATTTT. Translated: CASMAGAGNTIYF.

This clone showed up just a few times. The rearrangement links TRBV29-1 to TRBJ1-1; 7 bases are a match to TRBD1. V trimming: 7 bases; J trimming: 8 bases; junction bases outside the gene matches: 7. This CDR3 has 11 residues. Germline V CDR1 and CDR2: SQVTM, ANQGSEA. The CDR3 DNA reads as TGCAGCGGCCGGGACAGAGGGGAAGCTTTCTTT. It yields the protein CSGRDRGEAFF.

The gene calls are TRBV19 and TRBJ1-5, with a possible D match to TRBD1 (6 bases). The CDR3 consists of 15 residues. Germline assignment: CDR1 LNHDA and CDR2 SQIVND (reference sequence). V dropped 6 bases and J dropped 4 bases, with 16 bases sitting between them. The CDR3 protein is CASRGPGQANQPQHF. CDR3 bases: TGTGCCAGTAGGGGGCCGGGACAAGCTAATCAGCCCCAGCATTTT. Supplemented by reference TRBV19 and TRBJ1-5, the full variable domain reads DGGITQSPKYLFRKEGQNVTLSCEQNLNHDAMYWYRQDPGQGLRLIYYSQIVNDFQKGDIAEGYSVSREKKESFPLTVTSAQKNPTAFYLCASRGPGQANQPQHFGDGTRLSIL.